One and the same sample provided the 24 T cell receptor beta chains below, sequenced in a study of shared clonotypes between healthy human individuals. This table comes from immunoSEQ multiplex PCR, and its TCRdb copy is limited to in-frame clones, with some not included. Of over a million clones listed, around 98.5% are singletons. Input material: naive CD4+ T cells sorted from blood. Indicated subset: CD45RA+ positively selected. All receptors derive from a man under 40 in good health.

V is TRBV9 and J is TRBJ2-3, with 7 bases fitting TRBD2. Trimming at V came to 3 bases and at J to 4 bases, leaving 11 bases not matched to a gene. Germline CDR1 is SGDLS and CDR2 is YYNGEE. The CDR3 loop spans 16 amino acids. The CDR3 DNA is TGTGCCAGCAGCGCCCAACCGGCGGGAGATCCAGATACGCAGTATTTT. As protein: CASSAQPAGDPDTQYF.

V is TRBV5-4 and J is TRBJ2-7; 12 bases line up with TRBD2. The germline V gene encodes CDR1 SGHNT and CDR2 YYREEE (reference sequence). The CDR3 length is 15 residues. The V gene end was trimmed by 4 bases and the J gene end by 4 bases; junction bases not matched to a gene: 6. CDR3 amino acids: CASSLAGGFLYEQYF. CDR3 nucleotide sequence: TGTGCCAGCAGCCTAGCGGGAGGGTTCTTGTACGAGCAGTACTTC.

The J gene is TRBJ1-1, the V gene TRBV15, with 8 nucleotides matching TRBD1. The CDR3 has 18 residues. The trim removed 8 bases at V and 0 bases at J, leaving 17 bases unmatched. The germline V gene has CDR1 LNHNV and CDR2 YYDKDF (reference sequence). For the CDR3, the DNA is TGTGCCACCGGGCTGGACAGGGCAAGGCCCCTAATGAACACTGAAGCTTTCTTT. Protein: CATGLDRARPLMNTEAFF.

The J gene is TRBJ1-5, the V gene TRBV7-2; possible D gene TRBD1, 6 bases. This CDR3 is 16 amino acids long. Looked up from germline, CDR1 is SGHTA and CDR2 is FQGNSA. V lost 5 bases to trimming and J lost 2 bases, with 16 bases between them. The CDR3 DNA sequence: TGTGCCAGCAGCGTTCAGACAGGTGCTGGCAATCAGCCCCAGCATTTT. Residues: CASSVQTGAGNQPQHF.

Details on this clone: This sample includes further DNA sequences coding for the same CDR3. The chain employs TRBV9 and TRBJ2-7; 8 bases map to TRBD2. Germline V gives CDR1 SGDLS, CDR2 YYNGEE. This CDR3 spans 15 amino acids. Trimming took 0 bases from V and 2 from J; bases not matched to a gene: 4. The CDR3 spells CASSVGSGGPYEQYF. The CDR3 bases are TGTGCCAGCAGCGTAGGAAGCGGGGGTCCCTACGAGCAGTACTTC.

The V and J genes are TRBV27 and TRBJ2-1, with D unclear. The CDR3 runs to 14 residues. V lost 6 bases to trimming and J lost 8 bases, with 17 bases between them. The germline CDR1 and CDR2 sequences are MNHEY and SMNVEV (reference sequence). This CDR3 is CASSSPTIGHEQFF. CDR3 DNA: TGTGCCAGCAGCTCACCCACCATTGGGCATGAGCAGTTCTTC.

Comments on this clone: The same CDR3 is also encoded by other DNA sequences in this sample. V and J are TRBV2 and TRBJ1-1; 8 bases are a match to TRBD1. This CDR3 contains 14 residues. From germline, CDR1 is SNHLY and CDR2 FYNNEI. J gave up 0 bases and V 5 bases, and 2 bases lay outside the gene matches. The CDR3 region has the DNA TGTGCCAGCAGTTTACAGGGGGTGAACACTGAAGCTTTCTTT. Translated, it gives CASSLQGVNTEAFF.

The rearrangement links TRBV11-2 to TRBJ2-7; D not certain. V was clipped by 0 bases and J by 4 bases, with 7 bases between them. The CDR3 totals 13 residues. Germline V gene data show CDR1 as SGHAT and CDR2 as FQNNGV. The CDR3 DNA is TGTGCCAGCAGCTTAGAGCGACATTACGAGCAGTACTTC. Translating gives CASSLERHYEQYF.

This clone was detected a few times. The same CDR3 arises from other DNA sequences in this sample as well. The chain uses TRBV7-9 and TRBJ2-7, with 13 bases identical to TRBD2. The CDR3 extends over 17 amino acids. Germline CDR1 is SEHNR and CDR2 is FQNEAQ (reference sequence). V lost 1 base and J lost 3; bases outside the gene matches: 6. CDR3 sequence (DNA): TGTGCCAGCAGCTTAGGAGGACTAGCGGGAGAGCTCTACGAGCAGTACTTC. Translating gives CASSLGGLAGELYEQYF.

Notes on this clone: Other DNA variants within this sample encode the same CDR3. V gene TRBV18 combines with J gene TRBJ2-5, with 9 bases fitting TRBD1. The trim removed 4 bases at V and 1 base at J, leaving 4 bases unmatched. In germline, CDR1 is KGHSH, CDR2 LQKENI. This CDR3 is built from 15 residues. In DNA, the CDR3 is TGTGCCAGCTCACTCCGGACAGGGGCCCAAGAGACCCAGTACTTC. This codes for CASSLRTGAQETQYF.

This clone occurred once. The chain recombines TRBV4-1 with TRBJ1-2; the match to TRBD1 covers 7 bases. The trim removed 2 bases at V and 2 bases at J, leaving 2 bases unmatched. Germline V gives CDR1 MGHRA, CDR2 YSYEKL. The CDR3 is made up of 14 amino acids. CDR3 nucleotide sequence: TGCGCCAGCAGCCAACCGACAGGGAACTATGGCTACACCTTC. Amino acid sequence: CASSQPTGNYGYTF.

The V call is TRBV6-4, the J call TRBJ1-5; the D gene is possibly TRBD1 (5 bases). Per germline, CDR1 MRHNA and CDR2 SNTAGT. Trimming left V 7 bases short and J 7 bases short, with 14 bases between. The CDR3 length is 13 residues. CDR3 residues: CASNRRGRQPQHF. As DNA, the CDR3 is TGTGCCAGCAACCGGAGGGGAAGACAGCCCCAGCATTTT.

The rearrangement links TRBV9 to TRBJ2-1; possible D gene TRBD1, 6 bases. This CDR3 region has 17 residues. Trimming removed 0 bases at V and 1 base at J, with 14 bases between. The germline CDR1 and CDR2 sequences are SGDLS and YYNGEE. CDR3 nucleotides: TGTGCCAGCAGCGTAGGAGGGGACACCTCGTCCTACAATGAGCAGTTCTTC. Protein product: CASSVGGDTSSYNEQFF.

The chain recombines TRBV18 with TRBJ2-1, with 8 bases that match TRBD2. The germline V gene encodes CDR1 KGHSH and CDR2 LQKENI. This CDR3 is 17 amino acids long. The V gene end was trimmed by 2 bases and the J gene end by 9 bases; junction bases not matched to a gene: 15. The CDR3 region is CASSPGFGGRSGGEQFF. CDR3 nucleotide sequence: TGTGCCAGCTCACCAGGGTTTGGCGGGAGGTCCGGCGGTGAGCAGTTCTTC.

This clone occurred once. This chain uses TRBV11-2 with TRBJ2-2; 12 bases line up with TRBD2. Germline trimming cut 4 bases from V and 4 bases from J; bases unmatched to any gene: 4. CDR3 length equals 16 residues. Germline V gene data show CDR1 as SGHAT and CDR2 as FQNNGV. The CDR3 reads CASSSTSGRFTGELFF. The CDR3 DNA follows: TGTGCCAGCAGCTCCACTAGCGGGAGGTTCACCGGGGAGCTGTTTTTT.

The chain joins TRBV19 to TRBJ2-1; TRBD2 is a possible D gene (6 bases). The CDR3 totals 16 residues. Germline CDR1 is LNHDA and CDR2 is SQIVND (reference sequence). V lost 7 bases to trimming and J lost 0 bases, with 16 bases between them. The CDR3 nucleotides are TGTGCCAGTAACTCACTAGCCCGTAGCTCCTACAATGAGCAGTTCTTC. Its protein is CASNSLARSSYNEQFF.

The rearrangement joins TRBV10-2 to TRBJ2-7, with unresolved D. Trimming pared 4 bases from V and 1 base from J, leaving 17 bases between. CDR1 and CDR2 from the germline V gene are WSHSY and SAAADI. The CDR3 is 16 residues long. The DNA of the CDR3 is TGCGCCAGCAGTGTGTCTGCGTCCGAATTATCCTACGAGCAGTACTTC. Amino acid sequence: CASSVSASELSYEQYF.

The rearrangement links TRBV15 to TRBJ2-2; 7 bases are shared with TRBD1. Germline values: CDR1 LNHNV, CDR2 YYDKDF (reference sequence). Germline trimming cut 4 bases from V and 5 bases from J; bases unmatched to any gene: 7. The CDR3 runs to 15 residues. CDR3 in amino acids: CATSTATGWTGELFF. For the CDR3, the DNA is TGTGCCACCAGCACGGCGACAGGGTGGACCGGGGAGCTGTTTTTT.

The chain links TRBV19 to TRBJ2-1; a possible D gene is TRBD1 (5 bases). The germline CDR1 and CDR2 sequences are LNHDA and SQIVND (reference sequence). Deletions cut 4 bases from V and 8 bases from J, with 12 bases between. The length of the CDR3 is 13 residues. CDR3 bases: TGTGCCAGTAGTACAATCAGGGCTTATGAGCAGTTCTTC. Protein sequence: CASSTIRAYEQFF.

The V call is TRBV7-9, the J call TRBJ2-7; TRBD1 matches 7 bases. V gave up 0 bases and J gave up 2 bases; unmatched junction bases: 7. The CDR3 runs to 16 residues. From germline, CDR1 is SEHNR and CDR2 FQNEAQ (reference sequence). CDR3 nucleotides: TGTGCCAGCAGCTTAGCGCTGAGACAGGGCGCCTACGAGCAGTACTTC. It specifies CASSLALRQGAYEQYF.

The J gene is TRBJ2-7, the V gene TRBV21-1. TRBV21-1 is marked as a pseudogene. The CDR3 spans 13 residues. CDR3: CASSTPFSYEQYF. In nucleotides, the CDR3 is TGTGCCAGCAGCACACCTTTCTCCTACGAGCAGTACTTC.

V gene TRBV7-2 combines with J gene TRBJ2-3; a possible D gene is TRBD2 (5 bases). Trimming shortened V by 5 bases and J by 2 bases, and 14 bases separated the two germline ends. The CDR3 covers 15 residues. The germline V gene has CDR1 SGHTA and CDR2 FQGNSA. DNA of the CDR3: TGTGCCAGCAGCCCGCAGCGGAGGACCACAGATACGCAGTATTTT. This encodes CASSPQRRTTDTQYF.

The chain is built from TRBV29-1 and TRBJ1-1, with D perhaps TRBD1 (5 bases). Germline V gene sequence: CDR1 SQVTM, CDR2 ANQGSEA. V was cut by 4 bases and J by 6 bases, with 18 bases left in between. CDR3 length: 14 residues. CDR3 bases: TGCAGCGTTGTCGGGACGGGCATGGGAGCTGAAGCTTTCTTT. Translated, it gives CSVVGTGMGAEAFF.

The gene calls are TRBV11-2 and TRBJ1-1; D may be TRBD1 (6 bases). Germline assignment: CDR1 SGHAT and CDR2 FQNNGV. The CDR3 is 13 residues long. V lost 5 bases and J lost 2, with 9 bases in between. In nucleotides, the CDR3 is TGTGCCAGCAGCCGACAGGCTAACACTGAAGCTTTCTTT. Amino acid sequence: CASSRQANTEAFF. Complete variable domain (other parts from reference TRBV11-2 and TRBJ1-1): EAGVAQSPRYKIIEKRQSVAFWCNPISGHATLYWYQQILGQGPKLLIQFQNNGVVDDSQLPKDRFSAERLKGVDSTLKIQPAKLEDSAVYLCASSRQANTEAFFGQGTRLTVV.